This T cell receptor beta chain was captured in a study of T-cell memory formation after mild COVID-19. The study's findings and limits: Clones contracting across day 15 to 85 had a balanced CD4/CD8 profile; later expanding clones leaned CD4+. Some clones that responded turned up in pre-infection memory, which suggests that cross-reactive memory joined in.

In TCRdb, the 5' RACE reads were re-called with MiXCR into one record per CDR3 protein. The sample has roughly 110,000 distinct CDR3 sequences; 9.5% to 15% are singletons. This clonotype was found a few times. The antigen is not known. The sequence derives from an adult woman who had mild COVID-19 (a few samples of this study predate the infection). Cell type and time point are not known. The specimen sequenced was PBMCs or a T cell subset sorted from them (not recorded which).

The CDR3 is CASSPTLAIYEQYF. CDR3 in DNA: TGTGCCAGCAGCCCTACGCTAGCGATCTACGAGCAGTACTTC. The V and J genes are TRBV12-3 or TRBV12-4 and TRBJ2-7; D is perhaps TRBD2 (6 bases). The CDR3 length is 14 residues. V lost 6 bases, J lost 3 bases, and 15 bases lay in between.